This TCR beta chain came from a study of blood T cell repertoires in COVID-19. Looking at the study overall: COVID-19 samples collected from the United States, Italy and Spain covered acute and convalescent phases. T cells, B-cell-depleted T cells, or PBMCs supplied cDNA or gDNA.

The CDR3 covers 16 residues. Germline CDR1 is SGHRS and CDR2 is YFSETQ. Trimming removed 4 bases at V and 1 base at J, with 17 bases between. Clones were sequenced by immunoSEQ multiplex PCR, and TCRdb holds only the in-frame ones, with some missing. The table shows around 250,000 clones, with about 90% occurring only once. The rearrangement uses TRBV5-1 and TRBJ2-5; possible D gene TRBD2, 6 bases. The sequence was collected from a man between 60 and 70 years old with acute or convalescent COVID-19. The specimen was peripheral blood. The CDR3 bases are TGCGCCAGCAGCCGGGGTATAGTAGCGGCCCAAGAGACCCAGTACTTC. Translating gives CASSRGIVAAQETQYF.